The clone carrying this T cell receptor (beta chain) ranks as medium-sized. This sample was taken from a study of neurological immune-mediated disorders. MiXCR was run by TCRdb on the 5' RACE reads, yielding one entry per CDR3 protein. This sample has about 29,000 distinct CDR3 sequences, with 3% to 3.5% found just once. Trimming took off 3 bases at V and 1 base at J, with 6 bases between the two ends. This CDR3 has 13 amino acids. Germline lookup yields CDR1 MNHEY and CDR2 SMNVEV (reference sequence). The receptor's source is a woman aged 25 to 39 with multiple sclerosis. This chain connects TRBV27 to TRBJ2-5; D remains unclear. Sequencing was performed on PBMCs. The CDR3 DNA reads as TGTGCCAGCAGTTTCAGGACCCAAGAGACCCAGTACTTC. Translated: CASSFRTQETQYF.